The clone carrying this T cell receptor beta chain was observed a single time. Its antigen is still unknown. The data originate from a study of CD8 T cells in Susac syndrome. Negative isolation was applied to CD8+ and CD4+ T cells, and FACS enrichment was applied to TEMRA cells. This CDR3 comprises 14 residues. Trimming shortened V by 2 bases and J by 5 bases, and 11 bases separated the two germline ends. In germline, CDR1 is SGHDT, CDR2 YYEEEE. Study-wide results and caveats: The study's TCR sequencing and HLA analysis drew on a certain number of individuals. That number was acknowledged as relatively small.

Random hexamers served to reverse transcribe about 0.45 to 1 ug RNA. TCRdb used MiXCR to reprocess the immunoSEQ multiplex PCR reads, holding one entry per CDR3 protein. Of some 170,000 distinct CDR3 sequences listed, roughly 94% are singletons. The rearrangement links TRBV5-6 to TRBJ1-5, with a weak D call TRBD1 (6 bases). Source material: CD4+ T cells from PBMCs. The receptor was isolated from a human donor with Susac syndrome. CDR3 coding DNA: TGTGCCAGCAGCTTTGGACAGCGAGATCAGCCCCAGCATTTT. The encoded protein is CASSFGQRDQPQHF.